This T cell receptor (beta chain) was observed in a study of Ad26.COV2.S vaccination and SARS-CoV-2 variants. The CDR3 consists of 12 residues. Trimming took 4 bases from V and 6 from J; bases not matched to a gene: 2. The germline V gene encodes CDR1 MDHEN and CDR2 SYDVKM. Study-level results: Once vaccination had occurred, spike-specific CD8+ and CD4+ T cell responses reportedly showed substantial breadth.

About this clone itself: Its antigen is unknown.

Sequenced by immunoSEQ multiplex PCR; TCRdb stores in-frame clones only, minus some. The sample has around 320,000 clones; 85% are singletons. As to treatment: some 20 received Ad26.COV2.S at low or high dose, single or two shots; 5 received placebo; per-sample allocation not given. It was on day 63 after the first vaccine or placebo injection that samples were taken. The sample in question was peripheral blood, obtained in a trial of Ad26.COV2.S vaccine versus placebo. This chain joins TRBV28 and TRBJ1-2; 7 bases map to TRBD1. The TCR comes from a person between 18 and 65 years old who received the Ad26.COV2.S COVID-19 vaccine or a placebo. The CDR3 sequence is CASSSQGNGYTF. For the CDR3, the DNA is TGTGCCAGCAGTTCACAGGGGAATGGCTACACCTTC.